The 17 T cell receptor beta chains presented below share a single source sample, sequenced in a study of early T cells in non-severe SARS-CoV-2 infection. TCRdb reanalysed the 5' RACE reads using MiXCR and keeps one entry per CDR3 protein. The sample carries roughly 25,000 distinct CDR3 sequences, 4.3% recorded once. The material sequenced was whole blood. The receptors derive from an adult who was a healthcare worker with PCR-confirmed SARS-CoV-2 infection or an uninfected control (not recorded which).

This clonotype has ten or more counts. The chain combines TRBV7-2 with TRBJ2-5; 9 nucleotides align to TRBD2. Germline V gene data show CDR1 as SGHTA and CDR2 as FQGNSA. The CDR3 length is 16 residues. J gave up 1 base and V 1 base, and 4 bases lay outside the gene matches. For the CDR3, the DNA is TGTGCCAGCAGCTTAGTAGGTAGCGGGGGCCAAGAGACCCAGTACTTC. Translated, it gives CASSLVGSGGQETQYF. The complete variable domain, with remaining parts taken from reference TRBV7-2 and TRBJ2-5, reads GAGVSQSPSNKVTEKGKDVELRCDPISGHTALYWYRQSLGQGLEFLIYFQGNSAPDKSGLPSDRFSAERTGGSVSTLTIQRTQQEDSAVYLCASSLVGSGGQETQYFGPGTRLLVL.

This clonotype has ten or more counts. The chain recombines TRBV5-6 with TRBJ2-1, with D perhaps matching TRBD1 or TRBD2 (6 bases each). Trimming left V 0 bases short and J 2 bases short, with 18 bases between. CDR3 size: 18 residues. Germline V CDR1 and CDR2: SGHDT, YYEEEE. The CDR3: CASSLGPKLGGPYNEQFF. In DNA, the CDR3 is TGTGCCAGCAGCTTGGGCCCCAAATTGGGGGGCCCCTACAATGAGCAGTTCTTC.

This clonotype was recorded many times. The rearrangement uses TRBV12-3 or TRBV12-4 and TRBJ2-5; D is undetermined. CDR3 length: 11 amino acids. The germline V and J ends were trimmed by 4 bases and 5 bases, with 5 bases remaining between them. CDR3 sequence: CASSYMETQYF. The DNA for the CDR3 is TGTGCCAGCAGTTATATGGAGACCCAGTACTTC.

There are many counts of this clonotype. The rearrangement links TRBV4-3 to TRBJ2-2; D is unclear. Per germline, CDR1 LGHNA and CDR2 YSLEER. Trimming removed 1 base at V and 1 base at J, with 10 bases between. This CDR3 region has 16 residues. DNA of the CDR3: TGCGCCAGCAGCCAAGGGGTGGCAGGGAACACCGGGGAGCTGTTTTTT. Its translation is CASSQGVAGNTGELFF.

The table lists this clonotype with many counts. This chain uses TRBV20-1 with TRBJ2-1, with 8 bases aligning to TRBD2. V lost 6 bases and J lost 0; bases outside the gene matches: 7. Germline V gives CDR1 DFQATT, CDR2 SNEGSKA (reference sequence). This CDR3 region has 15 residues. The CDR3 region is CSARLARGSYNEQFF. The CDR3 nucleotides are TGCAGTGCAAGACTAGCGCGGGGCTCCTACAATGAGCAGTTCTTC.

The V gene is TRBV11-3, the J gene TRBJ2-2; D is unresolved. V lost 4 bases, J lost 2 bases, and 5 bases lay in between. CDR1 and CDR2 (germline): SGHNT, YENEEA. The CDR3 runs 13 residues. This chain's CDR3 is CASSSHNTGELFF. Here the CDR3 DNA reads TGTGCCAGCAGCTCCCATAACACCGGGGAGCTGTTTTTT.

This clonotype was seen a handful of times. The rearrangement uses TRBV5-1 and TRBJ2-2; D might be TRBD1 or TRBD2, each matching 5 bases. CDR1 SGHRS and CDR2 YFSETQ come from the germline V gene. The CDR3 has 20 amino acids. Trimming cost V 4 bases and J 1 base, with 26 bases left between them. CDR3 coding DNA: TGCGCCAGCAGCCCGGAACCGTACCGACCGGGACGGAGGAACACCGGGGAGCTGTTTTTT. Its protein product is CASSPEPYRPGRRNTGELFF. Variable domain in full (rest from reference TRBV5-1 and TRBJ2-2): KAGVTQTPRYLIKTRGQQVTLSCSPISGHRSVSWYQQTPGQGLQFLFEYFSETQRNKGNFPGRFSGRQFSNSRSEMNVSTLELGDSALYLCASSPEPYRPGRRNTGELFFGEGSRLTVL.

This chain links TRBV20-1 with TRBJ2-3; possibly TRBD1 for D (5 bases). With 0 bases removed from V and 5 bases from J, the gap between germline ends came to 15 bases. Per germline, CDR1 DFQATT and CDR2 SNEGSKA (reference sequence). The CDR3 runs 15 residues. The CDR3 bases are TGCAGTGCTAGAGATCCCCAGGGTTGGGGAGATACGCAGTATTTT. It codes for CSARDPQGWGDTQYF.

This clonotype showed up many times. V and J are TRBV5-1 and TRBJ2-2, with D unresolved. From germline, CDR1 is SGHRS and CDR2 YFSETQ. This CDR3 is 14 amino acids long. V shed 5 bases and J shed 2 bases, with 10 bases lying between them. CDR3: CASSRVLNTGELFF. CDR3 sequence (DNA): TGCGCCAGCAGTCGGGTTCTCAACACCGGGGAGCTGTTTTTT.

There are many counts of this clonotype. The chain uses TRBV5-1 and TRBJ1-4; 10 bases align to TRBD1. V shed 4 bases, J shed 7 bases, and the junction held 7 bases outside the gene matches. This CDR3 has 15 amino acids. In germline, CDR1 is SGHRS, CDR2 YFSETQ. In nucleotides, the CDR3 is TGCGCCAGCAGCCCGATGGACAGGGGGTTTGAAAAACTGTTTTTT. Translated, it gives CASSPMDRGFEKLFF.

This clonotype was found many times. The chain is built from TRBV10-2 and TRBJ1-1, with 7 positions matching TRBD1. The germline V gene encodes CDR1 WSHSY and CDR2 SAAADI. This CDR3 has 13 residues. Germline trimming cut 5 bases from V and 12 bases from J; bases unmatched to any gene: 12. In DNA form, the CDR3 reads TGCGCCAGCAGTTTGGACAGGAGGACTGGGACTTTCTTT. Amino acids: CASSLDRRTGTFF.

This sequence joins TRBV24-1 and TRBJ1-1; D gene unclear. Germline lookup yields CDR1 KGHDR and CDR2 SFDVKD. Trimming left V 8 bases short and J 5 bases short, with 8 bases between. This CDR3 is 11 amino acids long. DNA of the CDR3: TGTGCCACCACAGGAGGGACTGAAGCTTTCTTT. It codes for CATTGGTEAFF.

The table lists this clonotype with many counts. V usage is TRBV28 and J usage is TRBJ1-3; no definite D call. From germline, CDR1 is MDHEN and CDR2 SYDVKM. This CDR3 has 13 residues. Trimming shortened V by 5 bases and J by 4 bases, and 9 bases separated the two germline ends. The CDR3 DNA reads TGTGCCAGCAGTCGAAGCACGGGAAACACCATATATTTT. Protein sequence: CASSRSTGNTIYF. Together with reference TRBV28 and TRBJ1-3, the CDR3 gives the full variable domain: DVKVTQSSRYLVKRTGEKVFLECVQDMDHENMFWYRQDPGLGLRLIYFSYDVKMKEKGDIPEGYSVSREKKERFSLILESASTNQTSMYLCASSRSTGNTIYFGEGSWLTVV.

The chain combines TRBV12-3 or TRBV12-4 with TRBJ1-4; D gene uncertain. This CDR3 region has 14 residues. Trimming took 5 bases from V and 4 from J, leaving 11 bases between them. This CDR3 reads CASSTTGINEKLFF. The CDR3 region has the DNA TGTGCCAGCAGTACGACGGGGATTAATGAAAAACTGTTTTTT.

In its sample, this clonotype was seen many times. This chain joins TRBV6-1 and TRBJ1-2; 7 nucleotides line up with TRBD1. The CDR3 runs 16 residues. V dropped 8 bases and J dropped 1; count of bases not matched to a gene: 13. CDR1 and CDR2 (germline): MNHNS, SASEGT. The CDR3 spells CASHPTGSYGNYGYTF. The CDR3 DNA reads TGTGCCAGCCATCCGACAGGGTCCTATGGTAACTATGGCTACACCTTC.

This clonotype has at least ten counts. The rearrangement links TRBV6-6 to TRBJ2-7, with 13 bases lining up with TRBD2. Germline loops: CDR1 MNHNY, CDR2 SVGAGI (reference sequence). V shed 0 bases, J shed 2 bases, and the junction held 10 bases outside the gene matches. The CDR3 totals 19 residues. Here the CDR3 DNA reads TGTGCCAGCAGTTACTCAAATATCGGACTAGCGGGGGATGCCTACGAGCAGTACTTC. Its translation is CASSYSNIGLAGDAYEQYF.

This clonotype was counted many times. The rearrangement uses TRBV30 and TRBJ1-3; D is uncertain. The V gene's germline CDR1 is GTSNPN and CDR2 SVGIG (reference sequence). The CDR3 sequence is 14 residues long. Trimming pared 2 bases from V and 1 base from J, leaving 9 bases between. The DNA of the CDR3 is TGTGCCTGGAGTTTTGGGTTGTCTGGAAACACCATATATTTT. This encodes CAWSFGLSGNTIYF.